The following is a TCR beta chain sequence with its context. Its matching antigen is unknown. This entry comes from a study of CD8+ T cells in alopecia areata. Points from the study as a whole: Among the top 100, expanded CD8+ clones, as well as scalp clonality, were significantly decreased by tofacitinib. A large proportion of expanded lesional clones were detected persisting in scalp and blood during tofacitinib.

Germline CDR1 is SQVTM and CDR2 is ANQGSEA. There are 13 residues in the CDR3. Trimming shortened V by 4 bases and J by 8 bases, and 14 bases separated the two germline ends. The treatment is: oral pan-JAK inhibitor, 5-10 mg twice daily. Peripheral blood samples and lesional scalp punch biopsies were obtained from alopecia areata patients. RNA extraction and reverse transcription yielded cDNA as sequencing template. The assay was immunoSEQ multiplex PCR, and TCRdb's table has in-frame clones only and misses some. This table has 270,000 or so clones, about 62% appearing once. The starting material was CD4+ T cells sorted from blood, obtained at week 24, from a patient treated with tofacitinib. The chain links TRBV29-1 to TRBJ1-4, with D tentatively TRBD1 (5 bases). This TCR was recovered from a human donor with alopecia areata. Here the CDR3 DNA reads TGCAGCGTTGTGGCAGGGCGAAGAGAAAAACTGTTTTTT. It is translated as CSVVAGRREKLFF.